This T cell receptor beta chain appears in the sequencing data of a study of CD8 T cells in ankylosing spondylitis. Study-wide findings and caveats: Those disease-linked clones were CD8+; they were also relatively rare in peripheral blood. The study identified a TCR beta motif of eight highly homologous variants that appeared characteristic of ankylosing spondylitis blood. Matched ankylosing spondylitis synovial fluid reportedly showed significant enrichment of disease-linked clones.

This clonotype was detected a few times. Its antigen is unidentified. TCRdb passed the 5' RACE reads through MiXCR, listing each CDR3 protein once. The table includes more than 600,000 distinct CDR3 sequences, over 15% detected once. Trimming removed 5 bases at V and 4 bases at J, with 14 bases between. Germline CDR1 is KGHDR and CDR2 is SFDVKD. The CDR3 sequence is 15 residues long. Sequenced input: blood, either unsorted or a sorted T cell fraction (not recorded which). This chain links TRBV24-1 with TRBJ2-1; TRBD2 is a possible D gene (7 bases). The sequence derives from a male donor with ankylosing spondylitis. The CDR3 DNA follows: TGTGCCACCAGTGCTTTCGGGGGGCTTTACAATGAGCAGTTCTTC. Translation: CATSAFGGLYNEQFF.